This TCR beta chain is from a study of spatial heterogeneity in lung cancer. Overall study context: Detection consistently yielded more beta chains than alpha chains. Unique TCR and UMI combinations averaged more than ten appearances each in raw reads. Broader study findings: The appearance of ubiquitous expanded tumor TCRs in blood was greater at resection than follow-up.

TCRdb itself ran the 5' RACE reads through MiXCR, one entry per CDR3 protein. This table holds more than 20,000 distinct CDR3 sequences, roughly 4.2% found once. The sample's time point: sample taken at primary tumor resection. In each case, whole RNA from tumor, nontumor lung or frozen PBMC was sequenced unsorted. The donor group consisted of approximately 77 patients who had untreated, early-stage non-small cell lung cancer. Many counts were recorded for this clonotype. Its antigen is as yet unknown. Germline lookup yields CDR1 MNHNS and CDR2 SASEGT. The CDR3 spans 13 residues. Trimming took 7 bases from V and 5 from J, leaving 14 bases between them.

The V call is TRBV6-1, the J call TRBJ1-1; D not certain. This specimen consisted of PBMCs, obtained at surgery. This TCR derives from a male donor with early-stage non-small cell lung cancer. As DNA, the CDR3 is TGTGCCAGCAAAGACGGATGGGTGACTGAAGCTTTCTTT. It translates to CASKDGWVTEAFF.